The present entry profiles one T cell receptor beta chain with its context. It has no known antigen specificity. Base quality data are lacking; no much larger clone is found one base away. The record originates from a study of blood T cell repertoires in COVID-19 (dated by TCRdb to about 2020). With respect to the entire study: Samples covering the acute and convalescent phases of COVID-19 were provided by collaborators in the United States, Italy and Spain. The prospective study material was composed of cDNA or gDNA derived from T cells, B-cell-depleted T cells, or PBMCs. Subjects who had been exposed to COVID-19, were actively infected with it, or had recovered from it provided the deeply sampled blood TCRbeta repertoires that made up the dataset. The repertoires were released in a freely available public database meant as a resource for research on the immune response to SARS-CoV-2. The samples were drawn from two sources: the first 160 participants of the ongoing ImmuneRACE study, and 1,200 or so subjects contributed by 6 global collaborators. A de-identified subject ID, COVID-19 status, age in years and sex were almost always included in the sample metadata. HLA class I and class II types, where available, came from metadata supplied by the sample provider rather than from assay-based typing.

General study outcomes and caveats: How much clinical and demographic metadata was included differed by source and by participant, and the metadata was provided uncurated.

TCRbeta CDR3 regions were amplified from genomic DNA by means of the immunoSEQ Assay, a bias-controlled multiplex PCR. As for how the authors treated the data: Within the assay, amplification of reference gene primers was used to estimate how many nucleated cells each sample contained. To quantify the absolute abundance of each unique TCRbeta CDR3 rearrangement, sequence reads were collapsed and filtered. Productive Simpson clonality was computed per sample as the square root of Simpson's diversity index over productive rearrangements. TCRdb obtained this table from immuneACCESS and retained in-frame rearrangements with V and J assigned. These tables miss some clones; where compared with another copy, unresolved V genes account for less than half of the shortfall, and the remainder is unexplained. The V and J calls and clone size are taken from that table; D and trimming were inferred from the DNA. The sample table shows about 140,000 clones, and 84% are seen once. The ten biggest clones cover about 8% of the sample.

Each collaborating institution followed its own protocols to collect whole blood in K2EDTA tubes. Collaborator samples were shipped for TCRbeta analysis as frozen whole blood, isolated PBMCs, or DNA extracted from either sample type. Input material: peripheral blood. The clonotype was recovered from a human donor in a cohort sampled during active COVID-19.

The nucleotide sequence reads TGTGCCAGCAGCAAACAAGAGCGACCGTATTTT. Its translation is CASSKQERPYF. The rearranged chain carries TRBV21-1 and TRBJ2-3; the D call in the table, TRBD2, was not verified against the DNA. TRBV21-1 is a documented pseudogene. The CDR3 goes from the cysteine to the phenylalanine over 11 residues. Only the CDR3 portion is preserved as DNA: 33 bases, with reading frame beginning at the first base.